The 5 T cell receptor beta chains below all came from one sample that was sequenced in a study of T cell responses to AZD1222 COVID-19 vaccine. Sequencing was performed with immunoSEQ multiplex PCR; in TCRdb, only in-frame clones are kept and a portion is missing. The top ten clones hold around 4.5% of a sample with about 83,000 clones, 88% of them seen once. The material sequenced was peripheral blood, taken on day 0 of MenACWY control vaccination. These receptors were taken from an adult in good health.

V is TRBV19 and J is TRBJ1-4; 11 bases are a match to TRBD1. Losses at the gene ends were 5 bases for V and 2 bases for J; bases not matched to a gene: 7. This CDR3 contains 17 residues. Germline CDR1 and CDR2: LNHDA and SQIVND (reference sequence). CDR3 loop: CASSPRTGGSTNEKLFF. Written as DNA, the CDR3 is TGTGCCAGTAGTCCACGGACAGGGGGCAGCACTAATGAAAAACTGTTTTTT.

V is TRBV11-2 and J is TRBJ1-1; TRBD1 matches 9 bases. The CDR3 consists of 13 residues. Per germline, CDR1 SGHAT and CDR2 FQNNGV. J gave up 6 bases and V 5 bases, and 4 bases lay outside the gene matches. CDR3 sequence (DNA): TGTGCCAGCAGCCAGGACAGGGGAGCTGAAGCTTTCTTT. Residues: CASSQDRGAEAFF.

This clone was seen only a few times. The chain has TRBV27 and TRBJ1-5; tentatively, D is TRBD1 (5 bases). Looked up from germline, CDR1 is MNHEY and CDR2 is SMNVEV (reference sequence). This CDR3 has 13 amino acids. V was clipped by 7 bases and J by 5 bases, with 12 bases between them. The CDR3 nucleotides are TGTGCCAGCAAGGAAGGGGTGTATCAGCCCCAGCATTTT. Its translation: CASKEGVYQPQHF.

The CDR3 nucleotides read TGTGCCAGCAGTTTCCTTTACAGGGGAAGCCCTGAAGCTTTCTTT. This translates into CASSFLYRGSPEAFF. The chain joins TRBV27 to TRBJ1-1, with 7 nucleotides matching TRBD1. Per the germline V gene, CDR1 is MNHEY and CDR2 is SMNVEV (reference sequence). V trimming: 3 bases; J trimming: 6 bases; junction bases outside the gene matches: 10. The CDR3 runs 15 residues.

As to this clone: Within the sample, other DNA sequences also encode this same CDR3. The chain recombines TRBV7-9 with TRBJ2-7; the match to TRBD2 covers 12 bases. The CDR3 totals 15 residues. V trimming: 3 bases; J trimming: 5 bases; junction bases outside the gene matches: 5. The germline CDR1 and CDR2 sequences are SEHNR and FQNEAQ (reference sequence). The chain's CDR3 is CASSFRTSGNHEQYF. DNA for the CDR3: TGTGCCAGCAGCTTCCGGACTAGCGGGAACCACGAGCAGTACTTC.